This T cell receptor (gamma chain) derives from a study of human gamma delta and Vdelta1 T cells (dated by TCRdb to 2016 to 2019). For context, the study as a whole: Delta One T cells, Vd1+ gamma-delta T cells, were investigated in the study as cytotoxic effectors against acute myeloid leukemia. The investigation overall reported the following: According to the report, Delta One T cells were polyclonal and showed broad cytotoxic targeting of acute myeloid leukemia.

Remarks on this clone: The target of this receptor is not known. The record has no base qualities; no much larger clone is one base away. The same CDR3 also results from other DNA sequences found in this sample.

Compared with germline, V lacks 0 bases and J lacks 4 bases; bases without a gene match: 6. The cysteine opens and the phenylalanine closes a CDR3 of 14 amino acids. Left in the record is the CDR3 DNA by itself, 42 bases read in frame from the first base. Via the germline V gene, CDR1 is EGSTGY and CDR2 YDSYTSSV. To prepare the library, PCR was applied. The listed sequencing device is Illumina MiSeq. TCRdb processed the public reads again with the CATT caller, after which rows with matching DNA were combined. The sample includes fewer than 10,000 gamma-chain clones, with around 45% observed a single time. The ten top clones hold under 3% of the sample.

Sample: Vdelta1 gamma-delta T cells from blood grown in culture (DOT cells). The sample's cell subset or site label, in plain terms: Delta One T cells, in vitro expanded/differentiated Vd1+ gamma-delta T cells. This sequence originates from a human donor in good health. The chain was built from TRGV4 and TRGJ1 or TRGJ2. CDR3 loop: CATWDGPRYYKKLF. The DNA is as follows: TGTGCCACCTGGGATGGGCCGCGGTATTATAAGAAACTCTTT.